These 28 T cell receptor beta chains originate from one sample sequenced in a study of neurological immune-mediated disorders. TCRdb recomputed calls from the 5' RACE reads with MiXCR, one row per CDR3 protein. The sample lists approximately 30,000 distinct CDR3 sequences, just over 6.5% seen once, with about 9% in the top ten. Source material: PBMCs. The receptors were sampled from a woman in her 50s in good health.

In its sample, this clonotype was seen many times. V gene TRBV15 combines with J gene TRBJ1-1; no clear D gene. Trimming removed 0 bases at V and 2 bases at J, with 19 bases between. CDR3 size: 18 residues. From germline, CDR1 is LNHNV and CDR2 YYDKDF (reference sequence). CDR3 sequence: CATSRDRLVREPNTEAFF. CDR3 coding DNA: TGTGCCACCAGCAGAGATCGTTTGGTTCGGGAACCTAACACTGAAGCTTTCTTT.

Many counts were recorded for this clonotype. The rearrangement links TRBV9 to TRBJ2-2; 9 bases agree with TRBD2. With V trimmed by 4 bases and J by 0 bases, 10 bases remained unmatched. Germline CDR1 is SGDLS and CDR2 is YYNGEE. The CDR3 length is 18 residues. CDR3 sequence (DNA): TGTGCCAGCAGCCCCGGGGTCGGCGGGGGGGCGAACACCGGGGAGCTGTTTTTT. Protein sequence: CASSPGVGGGANTGELFF.

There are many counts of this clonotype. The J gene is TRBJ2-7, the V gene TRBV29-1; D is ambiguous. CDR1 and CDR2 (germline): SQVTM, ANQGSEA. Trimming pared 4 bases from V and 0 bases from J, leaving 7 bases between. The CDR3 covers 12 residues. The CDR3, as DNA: TGCAGCGTTGGTAGGGACTCCTACGAGCAGTACTTC. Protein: CSVGRDSYEQYF.

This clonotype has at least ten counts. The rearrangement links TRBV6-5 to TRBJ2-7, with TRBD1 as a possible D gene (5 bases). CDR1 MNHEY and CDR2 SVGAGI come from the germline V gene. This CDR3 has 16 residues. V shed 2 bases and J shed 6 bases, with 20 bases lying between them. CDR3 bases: TGTGCCAGCAGTTACGGGGTTCAGGGATGGTTAGGCGAGCAGTACTTC. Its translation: CASSYGVQGWLGEQYF.

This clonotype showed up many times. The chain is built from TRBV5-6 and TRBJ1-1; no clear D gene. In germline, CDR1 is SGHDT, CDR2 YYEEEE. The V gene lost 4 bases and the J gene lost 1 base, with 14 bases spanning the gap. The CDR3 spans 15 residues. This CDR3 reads CASSPIGRENTEAFF. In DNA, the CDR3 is TGTGCCAGCAGCCCGATCGGACGGGAGAACACTGAAGCTTTCTTT.

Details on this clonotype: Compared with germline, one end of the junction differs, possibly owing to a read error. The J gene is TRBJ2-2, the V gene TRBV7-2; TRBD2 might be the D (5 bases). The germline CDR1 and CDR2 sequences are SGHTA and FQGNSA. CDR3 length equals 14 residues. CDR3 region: CSSNSGAVTGELFF. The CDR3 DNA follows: TGTTCCAGCAATTCCGGAGCGGTCACCGGGGAGCTGTTTTTT.

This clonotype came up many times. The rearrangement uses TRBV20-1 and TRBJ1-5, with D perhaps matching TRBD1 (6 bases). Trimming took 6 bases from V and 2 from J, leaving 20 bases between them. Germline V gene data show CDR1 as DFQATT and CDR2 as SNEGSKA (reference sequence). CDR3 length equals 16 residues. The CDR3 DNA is TGCAGTGCCCTACCTCCGACAGGAATGGGCAATCAGCCCCAGCATTTT. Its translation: CSALPPTGMGNQPQHF.

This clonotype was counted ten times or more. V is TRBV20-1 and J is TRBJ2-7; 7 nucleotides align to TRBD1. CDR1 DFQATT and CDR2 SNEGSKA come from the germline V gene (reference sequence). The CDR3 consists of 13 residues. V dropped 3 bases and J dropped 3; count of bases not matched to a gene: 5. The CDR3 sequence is CSASKRTGYEQYF. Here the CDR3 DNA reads TGCAGTGCTAGCAAAAGGACAGGCTACGAGCAGTACTTC.

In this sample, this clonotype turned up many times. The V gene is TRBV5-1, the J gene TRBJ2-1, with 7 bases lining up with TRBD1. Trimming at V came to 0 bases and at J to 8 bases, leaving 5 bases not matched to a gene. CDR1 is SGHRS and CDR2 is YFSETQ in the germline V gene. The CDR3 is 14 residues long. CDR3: CASSLGRQGDEQFF. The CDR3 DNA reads TGCGCCAGCAGCTTGGGGCGACAGGGAGATGAGCAGTTCTTC.

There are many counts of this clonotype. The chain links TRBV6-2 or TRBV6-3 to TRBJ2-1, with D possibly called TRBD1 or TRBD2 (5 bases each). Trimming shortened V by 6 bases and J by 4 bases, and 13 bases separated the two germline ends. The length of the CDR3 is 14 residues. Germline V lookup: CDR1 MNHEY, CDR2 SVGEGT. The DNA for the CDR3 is TGTGCCAGCAGGACCGGGACGAGATACAATGAGCAGTTCTTC. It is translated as CASRTGTRYNEQFF.

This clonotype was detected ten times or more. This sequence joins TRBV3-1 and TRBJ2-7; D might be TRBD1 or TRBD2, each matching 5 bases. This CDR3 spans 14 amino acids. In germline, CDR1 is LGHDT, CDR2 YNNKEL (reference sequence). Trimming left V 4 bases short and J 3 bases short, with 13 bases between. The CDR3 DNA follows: TGTGCCAGCAGCCCCAGCGGACAAATCTACGAGCAGTACTTC. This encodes CASSPSGQIYEQYF.

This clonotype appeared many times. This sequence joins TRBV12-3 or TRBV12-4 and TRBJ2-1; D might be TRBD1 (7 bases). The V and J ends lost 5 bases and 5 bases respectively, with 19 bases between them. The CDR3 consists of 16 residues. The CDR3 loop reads CASSSEPGRGDNEQFF. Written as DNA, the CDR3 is TGTGCCAGCAGTAGTGAGCCGGGCAGGGGGGACAATGAGCAGTTCTTC.

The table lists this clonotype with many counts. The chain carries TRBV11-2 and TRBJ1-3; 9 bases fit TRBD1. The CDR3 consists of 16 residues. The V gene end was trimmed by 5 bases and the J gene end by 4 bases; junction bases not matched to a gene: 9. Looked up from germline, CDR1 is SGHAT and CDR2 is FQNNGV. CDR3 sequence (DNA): TGTGCCAGCAGCACCTGGGACAGGGTCCCCGGAAACACCATATATTTT. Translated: CASSTWDRVPGNTIYF. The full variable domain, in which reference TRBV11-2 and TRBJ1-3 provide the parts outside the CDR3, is EAGVAQSPRYKIIEKRQSVAFWCNPISGHATLYWYQQILGQGPKLLIQFQNNGVVDDSQLPKDRFSAERLKGVDSTLKIQPAKLEDSAVYLCASSTWDRVPGNTIYFGEGSWLTVV.

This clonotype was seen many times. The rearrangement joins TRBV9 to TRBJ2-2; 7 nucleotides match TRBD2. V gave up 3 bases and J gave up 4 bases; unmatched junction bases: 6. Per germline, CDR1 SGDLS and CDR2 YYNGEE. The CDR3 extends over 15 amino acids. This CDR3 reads CASSAGLERTGELFF. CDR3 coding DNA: TGTGCCAGCAGCGCCGGACTAGAGCGCACCGGGGAGCTGTTTTTT.

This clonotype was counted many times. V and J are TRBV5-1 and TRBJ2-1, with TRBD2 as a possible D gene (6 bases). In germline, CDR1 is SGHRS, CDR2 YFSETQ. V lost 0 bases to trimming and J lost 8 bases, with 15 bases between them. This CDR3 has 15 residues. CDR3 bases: TGCGCCAGCAGCTTGGCCACTAGCCCTACGGATGAGCAGTTCTTC. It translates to CASSLATSPTDEQFF.

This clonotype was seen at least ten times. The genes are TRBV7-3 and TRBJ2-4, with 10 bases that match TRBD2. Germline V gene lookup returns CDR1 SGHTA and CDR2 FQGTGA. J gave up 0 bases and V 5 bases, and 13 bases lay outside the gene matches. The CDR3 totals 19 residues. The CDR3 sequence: CASSNTSGMKGLAKNIQYF. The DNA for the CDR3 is TGTGCCAGCAGCAACACTAGCGGGATGAAGGGATTAGCCAAAAACATTCAGTACTTC. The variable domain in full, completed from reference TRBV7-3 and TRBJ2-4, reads GAGVSQTPSNKVTEKGKYVELRCDPISGHTALYWYRQSLGQGPEFLIYFQGTGAADDSGLPNDRFFAVRPEGSVSTLKIQRTERGDSAVYLCASSNTSGMKGLAKNIQYFGAGTRLSVL.

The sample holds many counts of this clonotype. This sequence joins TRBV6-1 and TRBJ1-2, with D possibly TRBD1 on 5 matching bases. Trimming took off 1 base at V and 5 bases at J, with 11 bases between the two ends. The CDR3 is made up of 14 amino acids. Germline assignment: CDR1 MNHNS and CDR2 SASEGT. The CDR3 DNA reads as TGTGCCAGCAGTGAAGTAGCAGGGAGGTATGGCTACACCTTC. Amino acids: CASSEVAGRYGYTF.

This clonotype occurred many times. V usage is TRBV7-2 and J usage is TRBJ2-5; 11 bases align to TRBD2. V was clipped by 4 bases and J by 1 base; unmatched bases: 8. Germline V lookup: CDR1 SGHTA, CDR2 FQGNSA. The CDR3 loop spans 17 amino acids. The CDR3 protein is CASSSQGTSGSQETQYF. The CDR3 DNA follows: TGTGCCAGCAGCTCCCAGGGCACTAGCGGGAGCCAAGAGACCCAGTACTTC.

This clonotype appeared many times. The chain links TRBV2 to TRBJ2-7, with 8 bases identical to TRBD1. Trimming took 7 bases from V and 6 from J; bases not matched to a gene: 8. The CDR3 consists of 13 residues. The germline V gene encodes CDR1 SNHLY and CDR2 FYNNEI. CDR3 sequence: CASNWVQGGEQYF. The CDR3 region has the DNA TGTGCCAGCAATTGGGTACAGGGGGGCGAGCAGTACTTC. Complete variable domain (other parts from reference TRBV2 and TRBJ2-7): EPEVTQTPSHQVTQMGQEVILRCVPISNHLYFYWYRQILGQKVEFLVSFYNNEISEKSEIFDDQFSVERPDGSNFTLKIRSTKLEDSAMYFCASNWVQGGEQYFGPGTRLTVT.

CDR3 amino acids: CASSPRTGNTGELFF. Written as DNA, the CDR3 is TGCGCCAGCAGCCCTCGGACAGGCAACACCGGGGAGCTGTTTTTT. This rearrangement joins TRBV5-1 to TRBJ2-2; 7 bases are shared with TRBD1. The CDR3 runs to 15 residues. After removal of 4 bases from V and 2 bases from J, the junction contained 5 bases not matched to a gene. Germline CDR1 and CDR2: SGHRS and YFSETQ.

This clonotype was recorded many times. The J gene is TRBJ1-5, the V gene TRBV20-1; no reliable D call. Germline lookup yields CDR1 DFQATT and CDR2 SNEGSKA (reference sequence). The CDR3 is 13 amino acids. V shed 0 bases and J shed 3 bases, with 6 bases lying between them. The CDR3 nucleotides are TGCAGTGCTAGAGACGCAGCCAATCAGCCCCAGCATTTT. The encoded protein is CSARDAANQPQHF.

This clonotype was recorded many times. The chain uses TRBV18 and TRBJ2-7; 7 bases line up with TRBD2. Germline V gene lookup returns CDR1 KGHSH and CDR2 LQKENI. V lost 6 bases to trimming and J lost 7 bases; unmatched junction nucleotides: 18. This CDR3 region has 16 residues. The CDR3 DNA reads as TGTGCCAGCTCTAGGGTCGACAGTGCCCCGGGAGGTGAGCAGTACTTC. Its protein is CASSRVDSAPGGEQYF.

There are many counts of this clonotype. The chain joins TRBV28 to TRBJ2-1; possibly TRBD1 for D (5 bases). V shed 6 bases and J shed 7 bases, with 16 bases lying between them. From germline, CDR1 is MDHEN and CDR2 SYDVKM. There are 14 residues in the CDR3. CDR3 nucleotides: TGTGCCAGCAGAACCGGACAAGTGGGGAATGAGCAGTTCTTC. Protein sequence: CASRTGQVGNEQFF. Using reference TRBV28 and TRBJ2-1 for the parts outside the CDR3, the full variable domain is DVKVTQSSRYLVKRTGEKVFLECVQDMDHENMFWYRQDPGLGLRLIYFSYDVKMKEKGDIPEGYSVSREKKERFSLILESASTNQTSMYLCASRTGQVGNEQFFGPGTRLTVL.

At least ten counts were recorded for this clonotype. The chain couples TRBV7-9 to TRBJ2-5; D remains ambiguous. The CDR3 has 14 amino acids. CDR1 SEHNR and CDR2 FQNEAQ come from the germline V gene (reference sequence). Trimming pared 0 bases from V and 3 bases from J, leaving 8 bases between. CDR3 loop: CASSLAVLEETQYF. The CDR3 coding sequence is TGTGCCAGCAGCTTAGCGGTTTTAGAAGAGACCCAGTACTTC.

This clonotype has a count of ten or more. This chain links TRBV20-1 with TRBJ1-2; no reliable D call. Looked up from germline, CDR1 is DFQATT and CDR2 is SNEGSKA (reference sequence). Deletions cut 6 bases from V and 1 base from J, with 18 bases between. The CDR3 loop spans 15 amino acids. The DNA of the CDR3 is TGCAGTGCCACGCAAGGGAGGTTGGGTAACTATGGCTACACCTTC. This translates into CSATQGRLGNYGYTF.

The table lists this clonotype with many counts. CDR3 protein: CSARVSRGHTDTQYF. DNA of the CDR3: TGCAGTGCTAGAGTATCTCGGGGCCACACAGATACGCAGTATTTT. This chain connects TRBV20-1 to TRBJ2-3; possibly TRBD1 or TRBD2 for D (5 bases each). CDR1 and CDR2 from the germline V gene are DFQATT and SNEGSKA (reference sequence). Trimming pared 1 base from V and 2 bases from J, leaving 13 bases between. The CDR3 runs to 15 residues.

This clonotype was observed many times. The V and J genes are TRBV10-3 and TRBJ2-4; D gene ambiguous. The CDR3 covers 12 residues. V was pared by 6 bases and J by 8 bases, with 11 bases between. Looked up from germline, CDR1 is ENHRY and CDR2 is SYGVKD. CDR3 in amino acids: CAIRDHSDIQYF. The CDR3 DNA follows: TGTGCCATCAGGGACCATTCGGACATTCAGTACTTC.

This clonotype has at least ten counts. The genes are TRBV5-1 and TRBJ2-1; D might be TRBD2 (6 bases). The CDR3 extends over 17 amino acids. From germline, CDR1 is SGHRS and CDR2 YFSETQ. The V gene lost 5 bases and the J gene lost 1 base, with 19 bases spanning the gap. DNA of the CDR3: TGCGCCAGCAGGAGGGACTCCCTCGGGAGTTCCTACAATGAGCAGTTCTTC. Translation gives CASRRDSLGSSYNEQFF.